The 11 T cell receptor beta chains below were found in one sample sequenced in a study of shared clonotypes between healthy human individuals. Clones were read by immunoSEQ multiplex PCR, and TCRdb kept only the in-frame ones, dropping some. Among about 180,000 clones listed, about 93% were seen once. The sequenced sample consisted of naive CD4+ T cells sorted from blood. As for subset: CD45RA+ positively selected. The origin of the receptors is a woman aged 25 to 39 in good health.

The chain couples TRBV4-2 to TRBJ2-2; 9 positions agree with TRBD2. Looked up from germline, CDR1 is LGHNA and CDR2 is YNFKEQ. The CDR3 contains 19 residues. V was pared by 1 base and J by 3 bases, with 12 bases of the junction left unmatched. The CDR3 region has the DNA TGTGCCAGCAGCCAAGTGGGAGGCGGGAGGGCCTTCGACACCGGGGAGCTGTTTTTT. It specifies CASSQVGGGRAFDTGELFF.

The chain carries TRBV19 and TRBJ2-3; D might be TRBD1 (6 bases). This CDR3 region has 17 residues. The V gene lost 5 bases and the J gene lost 2 bases, with 20 bases spanning the gap. Germline V gene sequence: CDR1 LNHDA, CDR2 SQIVND (reference sequence). CDR3 sequence reads: CASSVLTGAQHTDTQYF. The DNA of the CDR3 is TGTGCCAGTAGTGTACTGACAGGTGCTCAACACACAGATACGCAGTATTTT.

The gene calls are TRBV10-3 and TRBJ2-5; 8 nucleotides agree with TRBD1. Gene TRBJ2-7 matches the end of the DNA better, so the J call may be wrong. The CDR3 loop spans 15 amino acids. Germline loops: CDR1 ENHRY, CDR2 SYGVKD. CDR3 sequence reads: CAISESDRESYEQYF. CDR3 coding DNA: TGTGCCATCAGTGAGTCGGACAGGGAATCCTACGAGCAGTACTTC.

The rearrangement links TRBV2 to TRBJ2-1; 10 positions agree with TRBD2. Unmatched junction bases numbered 5, after V lost 6 bases and J lost 3 bases. Germline values: CDR1 SNHLY, CDR2 FYNNEI. This CDR3 region has 15 residues. Here the CDR3 DNA reads TGTGCCAGCAGGGACCGGACTAGCGGCTACAATGAGCAGTTCTTC. Residues: CASRDRTSGYNEQFF.

The V and J genes are TRBV4-1 and TRBJ2-5; tentatively, D is TRBD1 or TRBD2 (5 bases each). The J call is doubtful: the DNA matches TRBJ2-7 better. Germline V lookup: CDR1 MGHRA, CDR2 YSYEKL. CDR3 size: 16 residues. This chain's CDR3 is CASSQPSGTSPYEQYF. In nucleotides, the CDR3 is TGCGCCAGCAGCCAACCCTCCGGGACGTCTCCCTACGAGCAGTACTTC.

The chain uses TRBV7-9 and TRBJ1-1, with 8 nucleotides matching TRBD1. V lost 3 bases and J lost 8; bases outside the gene matches: 5. There are 13 residues in the CDR3. Germline CDR1 SEHNR, CDR2 FQNEAQ (reference sequence). The CDR3 spells CASSLTGVPEAFF. The CDR3 coding sequence is TGTGCCAGCAGCTTGACAGGGGTCCCCGAAGCTTTCTTT.

This rearrangement joins TRBV11-1 to TRBJ2-2; D unresolved. The V and J ends lost 1 base and 6 bases respectively, with 9 bases between them. The CDR3 covers 14 residues. In germline, CDR1 is SGHAT, CDR2 FQDESV (reference sequence). CDR3 loop: CASSLVGFSGELFF. Written as DNA, the CDR3 is TGTGCCAGCAGCTTAGTTGGTTTCTCCGGGGAGCTGTTTTTT. The full variable domain, its missing parts supplied by reference TRBV11-1 and TRBJ2-2, is EAEVAQSPRYKITEKSQAVAFWCDPISGHATLYWYRQILGQGPELLVQFQDESVVDDSQLPKDRFSAERLKGVDSTLKIQPAELGDSAMYLCASSLVGFSGELFFGEGSRLTVL.

This chain links TRBV28 with TRBJ1-1; D remains unclear. The CDR3 loop spans 12 amino acids. V shed 5 bases and J shed 2 bases, with 6 bases lying between them. Germline V gene data show CDR1 as MDHEN and CDR2 as SYDVKM. CDR3 in amino acids: CASSQTNTEAFF. The CDR3 DNA reads TGTGCCAGCAGTCAAACTAACACTGAAGCTTTCTTT.

This chain joins TRBV5-1 and TRBJ1-1, with D perhaps matching TRBD1 (6 bases). This CDR3 has 16 amino acids. Germline CDR1 is SGHRS and CDR2 is YFSETQ. Trimming removed 5 bases from V and 4 bases from J, with 21 bases in between. This CDR3 reads CASSSGALGVSTEAFF. CDR3 DNA: TGCGCCAGCAGTTCAGGGGCGCTGGGGGTCAGCACTGAAGCTTTCTTT.

The chain is built from TRBV7-3 and TRBJ2-3; weak D call: TRBD2 (6 bases). Germline-derived CDR1 and CDR2 are SGHTA and FQGTGA. The CDR3 totals 12 residues. V lost 4 bases and J 5 bases, leaving 7 bases between the germline ends. The CDR3: CASSSAGDTQYF. Written as DNA, the CDR3 is TGTGCCAGCAGCTCAGCGGGAGATACGCAGTATTTT.

This chain uses TRBV28 with TRBJ2-7, with D maybe TRBD1 (6 bases). The CDR3 extends over 14 amino acids. Per germline, CDR1 MDHEN and CDR2 SYDVKM. V gave up 5 bases and J gave up 3 bases, with 14 bases separating them. The CDR3: CASSESLGHYEQYF. As DNA, the CDR3 is TGTGCCAGCAGTGAAAGCTTGGGACACTACGAGCAGTACTTC.